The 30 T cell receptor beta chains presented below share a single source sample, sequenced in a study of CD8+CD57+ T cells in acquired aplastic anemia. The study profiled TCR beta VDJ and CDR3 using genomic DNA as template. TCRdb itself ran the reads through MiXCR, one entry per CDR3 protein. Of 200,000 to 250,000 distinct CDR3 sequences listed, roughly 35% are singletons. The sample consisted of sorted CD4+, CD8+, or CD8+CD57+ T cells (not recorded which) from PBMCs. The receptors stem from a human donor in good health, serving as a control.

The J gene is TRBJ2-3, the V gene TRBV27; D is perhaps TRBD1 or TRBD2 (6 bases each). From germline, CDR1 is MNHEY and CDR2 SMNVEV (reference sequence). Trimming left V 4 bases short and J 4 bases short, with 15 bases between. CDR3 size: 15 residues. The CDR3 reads CASSSTRGGPDTQYF. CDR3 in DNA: TGTGCCAGCAGTTCGACTAGAGGGGGGCCAGATACGCAGTATTTT.

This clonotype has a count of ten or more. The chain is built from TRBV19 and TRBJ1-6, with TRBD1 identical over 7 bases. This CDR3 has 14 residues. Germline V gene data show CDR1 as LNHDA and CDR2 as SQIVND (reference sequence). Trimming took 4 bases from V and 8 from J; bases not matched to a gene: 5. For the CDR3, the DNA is TGTGCCAGTAGTACTGGACAGGTTTATTCACCCCTCCACTTT. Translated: CASSTGQVYSPLHF.

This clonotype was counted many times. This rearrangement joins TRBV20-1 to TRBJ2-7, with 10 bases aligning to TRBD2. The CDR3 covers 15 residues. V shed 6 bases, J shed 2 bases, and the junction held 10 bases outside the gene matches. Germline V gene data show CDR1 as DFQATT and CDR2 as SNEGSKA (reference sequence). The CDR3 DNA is TGCAGTGCGCACTCACTAGCGGGGATTCCCTACGAGCAGTACTTC. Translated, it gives CSAHSLAGIPYEQYF.

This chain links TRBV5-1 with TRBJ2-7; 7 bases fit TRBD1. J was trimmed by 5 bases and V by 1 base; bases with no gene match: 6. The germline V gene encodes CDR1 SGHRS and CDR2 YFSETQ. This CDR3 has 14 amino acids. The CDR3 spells CASSLTGDHHEQYF. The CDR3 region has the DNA TGCGCCAGCAGCTTGACAGGGGATCACCACGAGCAGTACTTC.

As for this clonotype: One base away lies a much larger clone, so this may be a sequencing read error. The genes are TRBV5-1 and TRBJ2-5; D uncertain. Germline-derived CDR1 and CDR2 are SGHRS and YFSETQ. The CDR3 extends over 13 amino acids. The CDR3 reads CASSSLSQETRYF. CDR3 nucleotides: TGCGCCAGCAGCTCCCTATCCCAAGAGACCCGGTACTTC.

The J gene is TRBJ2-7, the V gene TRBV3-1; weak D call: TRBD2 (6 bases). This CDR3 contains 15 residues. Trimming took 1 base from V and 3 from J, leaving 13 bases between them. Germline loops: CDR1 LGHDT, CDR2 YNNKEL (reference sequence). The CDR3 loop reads CASSQGSGGIYEQYF. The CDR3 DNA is TGTGCCAGCAGCCAAGGGTCCGGGGGAATCTACGAGCAGTACTTC.

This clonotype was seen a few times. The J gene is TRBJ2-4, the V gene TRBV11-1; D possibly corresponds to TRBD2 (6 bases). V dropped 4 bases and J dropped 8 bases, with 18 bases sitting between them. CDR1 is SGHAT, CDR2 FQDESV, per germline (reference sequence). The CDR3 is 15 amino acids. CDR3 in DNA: TGTGCCAGCAGCTCCAGCGACTTGGGCGGGGACATTCAGTACTTC. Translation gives CASSSSDLGGDIQYF.

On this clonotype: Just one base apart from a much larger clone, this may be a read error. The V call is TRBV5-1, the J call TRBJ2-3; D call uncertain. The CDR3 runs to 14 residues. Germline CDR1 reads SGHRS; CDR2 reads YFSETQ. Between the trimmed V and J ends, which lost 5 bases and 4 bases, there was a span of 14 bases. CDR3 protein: CASRVGFGADTQYF. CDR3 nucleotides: TGCGCCAGCAGGGTAGGGTTTGGAGCAGATACGCAGTATTTT.

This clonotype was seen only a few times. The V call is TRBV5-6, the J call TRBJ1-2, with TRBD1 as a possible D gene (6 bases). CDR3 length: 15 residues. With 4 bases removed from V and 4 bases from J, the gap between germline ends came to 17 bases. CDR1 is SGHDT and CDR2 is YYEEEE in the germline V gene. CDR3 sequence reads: CASSLPVTGTYGYTF. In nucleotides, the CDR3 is TGTGCCAGCAGCCTACCGGTCACAGGGACCTATGGCTACACCTTC.

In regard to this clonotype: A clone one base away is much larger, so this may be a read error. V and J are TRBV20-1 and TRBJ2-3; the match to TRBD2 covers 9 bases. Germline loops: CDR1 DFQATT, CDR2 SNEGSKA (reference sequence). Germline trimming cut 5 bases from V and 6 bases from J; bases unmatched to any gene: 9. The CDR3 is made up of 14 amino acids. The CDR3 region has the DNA TGCAGTGCTGCTATAGCGGGAGTATTGGATACGCAGTATTTT. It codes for CSAAIAGVLDTQYF.

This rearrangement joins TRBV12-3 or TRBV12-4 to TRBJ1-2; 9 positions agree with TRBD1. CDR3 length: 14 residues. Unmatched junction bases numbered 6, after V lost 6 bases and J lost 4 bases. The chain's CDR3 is CASSPTGGGYGYTF. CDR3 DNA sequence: TGTGCCAGCAGCCCGACAGGGGGTGGCTATGGCTACACCTTC.

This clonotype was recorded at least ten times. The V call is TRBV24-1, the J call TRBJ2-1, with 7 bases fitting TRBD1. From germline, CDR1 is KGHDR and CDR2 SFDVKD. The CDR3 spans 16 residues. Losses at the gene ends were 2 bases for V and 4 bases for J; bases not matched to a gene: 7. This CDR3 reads CATSDSTGSTYNEQFF. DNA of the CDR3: TGTGCCACCAGTGATTCGACAGGGTCAACTTACAATGAGCAGTTCTTC.

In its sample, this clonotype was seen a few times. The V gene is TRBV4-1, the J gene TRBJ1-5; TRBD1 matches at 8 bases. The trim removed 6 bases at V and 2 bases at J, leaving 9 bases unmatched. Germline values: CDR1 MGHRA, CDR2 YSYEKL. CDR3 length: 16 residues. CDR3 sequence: CASRSVTGGRNQPQHF. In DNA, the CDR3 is TGCGCCAGCAGGAGCGTAACAGGGGGACGCAATCAGCCCCAGCATTTT.

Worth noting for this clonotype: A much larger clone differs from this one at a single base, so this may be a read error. This CDR3 reads CASSYPPEQGGYTF. The CDR3 DNA sequence: TGTGCCAGCAGTTATCCTCCGGAACAGGGTGGCTACACCTTC. The V gene is TRBV2, the J gene TRBJ1-2, with D perhaps TRBD1 (6 bases). Germline V CDR1 and CDR2: SNHLY, FYNNEI. The CDR3 totals 14 residues. With 5 bases removed from V and 7 bases from J, the gap between germline ends came to 17 bases.

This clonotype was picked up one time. CDR3 in DNA: TGCAGCGCCCCCCCCAATGGGGCCATGAACACTGAAGCTTTCTTT. This encodes CSAPPNGAMNTEAFF. The chain is built from TRBV29-1 and TRBJ1-1, with D possibly TRBD1 on 5 matching bases. V was cut by 7 bases and J by 0 bases, with 18 bases left in between. The CDR3 is made up of 15 amino acids. Germline-derived CDR1 and CDR2 are SQVTM and ANQGSEA.

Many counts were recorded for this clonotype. The CDR3 loop is CASSFTGENEQFF. The CDR3 DNA follows: TGTGCCAGCAGCTTCACGGGAGAGAATGAGCAGTTCTTC. The chain joins TRBV7-9 to TRBJ2-1; a possible D gene is TRBD2 (6 bases). V lost 3 bases and J lost 7, with 10 bases in between. CDR1 is SEHNR, CDR2 FQNEAQ, per germline (reference sequence). The CDR3 length is 13 residues.

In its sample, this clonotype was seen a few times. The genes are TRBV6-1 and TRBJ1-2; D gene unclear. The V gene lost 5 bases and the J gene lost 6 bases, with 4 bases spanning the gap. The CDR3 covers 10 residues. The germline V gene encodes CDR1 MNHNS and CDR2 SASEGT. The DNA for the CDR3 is TGTGCCAGCAGTTTAGATGGCTACACCTTC. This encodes CASSLDGYTF.

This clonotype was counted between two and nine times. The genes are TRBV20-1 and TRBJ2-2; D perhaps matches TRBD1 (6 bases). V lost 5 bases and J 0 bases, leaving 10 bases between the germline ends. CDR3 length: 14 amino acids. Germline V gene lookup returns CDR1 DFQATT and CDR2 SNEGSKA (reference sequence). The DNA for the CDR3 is TGCAGTGCTGGGACATCCGCGAACACCGGGGAGCTGTTTTTT. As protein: CSAGTSANTGELFF.

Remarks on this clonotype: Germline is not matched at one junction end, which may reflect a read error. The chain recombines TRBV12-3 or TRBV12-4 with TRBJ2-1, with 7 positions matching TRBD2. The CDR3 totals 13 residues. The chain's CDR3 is CAGSLGEGDEQFF. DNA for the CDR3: TGTGCCGGCAGTTTAGGGGAGGGCGATGAGCAGTTCTTC.

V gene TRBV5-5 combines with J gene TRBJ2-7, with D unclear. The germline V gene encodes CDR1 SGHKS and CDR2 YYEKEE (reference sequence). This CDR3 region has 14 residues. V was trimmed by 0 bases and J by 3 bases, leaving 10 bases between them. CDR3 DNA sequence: TGTGCCAGCAGCTTGGTTTCAGCTTACTACGAGCAGTACTTC. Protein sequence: CASSLVSAYYEQYF.

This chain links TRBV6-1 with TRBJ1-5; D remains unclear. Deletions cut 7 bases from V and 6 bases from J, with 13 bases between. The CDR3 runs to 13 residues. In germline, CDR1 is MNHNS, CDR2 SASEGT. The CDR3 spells CASKPGYSQPQHF. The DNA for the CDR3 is TGTGCCAGCAAACCCGGGTATAGTCAGCCCCAGCATTTT.

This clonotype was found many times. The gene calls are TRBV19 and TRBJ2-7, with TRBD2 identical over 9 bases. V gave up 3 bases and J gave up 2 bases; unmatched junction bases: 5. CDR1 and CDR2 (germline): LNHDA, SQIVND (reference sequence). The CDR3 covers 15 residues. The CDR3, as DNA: TGTGCCAGTAGTATCGGGCTAGCGGGAACCTACGAGCAGTACTTC. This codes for CASSIGLAGTYEQYF.

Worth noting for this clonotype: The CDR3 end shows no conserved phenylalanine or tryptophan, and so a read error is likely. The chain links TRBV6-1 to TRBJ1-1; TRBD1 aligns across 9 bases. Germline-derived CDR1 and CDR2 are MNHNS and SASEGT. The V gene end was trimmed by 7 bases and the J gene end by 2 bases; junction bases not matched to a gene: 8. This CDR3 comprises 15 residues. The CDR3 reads CASTGQGPPNTEAFL. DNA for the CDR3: TGTGCCAGCACTGGACAGGGGCCACCTAACACTGAAGCTTTCCTT.

As DNA, the CDR3 is TGCGCCAGCAGTGAGTCAACCAGGGGTCGGAATTCACCCCTCCACTTT. This codes for CASSESTRGRNSPLHF. The chain joins TRBV10-2 to TRBJ1-6; D may be TRBD1 (6 bases). Between the trimmed V and J ends, which lost 0 bases and 7 bases, there was a span of 13 bases. This CDR3 spans 16 amino acids. The V gene's germline CDR1 is WSHSY and CDR2 SAAADI.

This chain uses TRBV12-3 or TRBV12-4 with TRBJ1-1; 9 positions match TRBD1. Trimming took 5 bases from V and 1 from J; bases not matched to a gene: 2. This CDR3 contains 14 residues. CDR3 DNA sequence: TGTGCCAGCAGTGGGGGACAGGGGAACACTGAAGCTTTCTTT. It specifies CASSGGQGNTEAFF.

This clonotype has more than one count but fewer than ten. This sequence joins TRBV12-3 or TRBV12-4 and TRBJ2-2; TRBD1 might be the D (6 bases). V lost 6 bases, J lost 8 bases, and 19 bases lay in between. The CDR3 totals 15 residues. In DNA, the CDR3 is TGTGCCAGCAGGGCCGGGACAAGGGCCGCAGGGGAGCTGTTTTTT. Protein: CASRAGTRAAGELFF.

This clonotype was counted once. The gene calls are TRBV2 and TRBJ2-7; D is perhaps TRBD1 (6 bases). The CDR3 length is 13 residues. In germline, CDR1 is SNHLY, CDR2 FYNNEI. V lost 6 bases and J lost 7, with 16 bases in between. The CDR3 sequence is CASSVDRTTEQYF. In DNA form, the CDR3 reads TGTGCCAGCAGCGTAGACAGGACCACTGAGCAGTACTTC.

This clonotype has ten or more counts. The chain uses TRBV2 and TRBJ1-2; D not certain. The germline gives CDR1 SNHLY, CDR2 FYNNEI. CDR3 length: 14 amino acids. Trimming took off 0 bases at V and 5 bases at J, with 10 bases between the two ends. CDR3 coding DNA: TGTGCCAGCAGTGAAGCAGGACGGGCTTATGGCTACACCTTC. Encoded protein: CASSEAGRAYGYTF.

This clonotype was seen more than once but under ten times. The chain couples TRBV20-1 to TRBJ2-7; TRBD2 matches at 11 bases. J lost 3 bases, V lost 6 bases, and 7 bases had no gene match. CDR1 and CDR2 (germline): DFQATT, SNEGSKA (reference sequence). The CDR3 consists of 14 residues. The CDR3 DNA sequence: TGCAGTGCCACTGTGACTAGCGGGGACTACGAGCAGTACTTC. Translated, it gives CSATVTSGDYEQYF.

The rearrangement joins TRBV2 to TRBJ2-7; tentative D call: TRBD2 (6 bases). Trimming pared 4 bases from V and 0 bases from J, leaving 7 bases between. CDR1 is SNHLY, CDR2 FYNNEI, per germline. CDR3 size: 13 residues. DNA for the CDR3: TGTGCCAGCAGTGGGGGGGTCTCCTACGAGCAGTACTTC. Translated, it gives CASSGGVSYEQYF.